What follows are 30 T cell receptor beta chains derived from one specimen sequenced in a study of blood T cell repertoires in COVID-19. Repertoires were generated with immunoSEQ multiplex PCR, while TCRdb's copy carries only in-frame clones and drops some. The repertoire holds approximately 72,000 clones, with more than 80% as singletons. Sequencing input: peripheral blood. The receptors come from a woman aged 80 or over with active or convalescent COVID-19.

The rearrangement links TRBV5-5 to TRBJ2-7; possible D gene TRBD1, 5 bases. V was clipped by 5 bases and J by 0 bases, with 18 bases between them. The CDR3 runs to 16 residues. Looked up from germline, CDR1 is SGHKS and CDR2 is YYEKEE (reference sequence). The CDR3 DNA follows: TGTGCCAGCAGGTTTACAGGAGCTTTAAGCTCCTACGAGCAGTACTTC. This gives the protein CASRFTGALSSYEQYF.

This clone appeared a few times. This chain uses TRBV7-3 with TRBJ2-3, with a possible D match to TRBD2 (6 bases). Between the trimmed V and J ends, which lost 2 bases and 6 bases, there was a span of 15 bases. CDR3 size: 15 residues. Germline V gives CDR1 SGHTA, CDR2 FQGTGA. CDR3 sequence: CASSLVGGPTDTQYF. In nucleotides, the CDR3 is TGTGCCAGCAGCTTAGTCGGGGGACCTACTGATACGCAGTATTTT. Complete variable domain (other parts from reference TRBV7-3 and TRBJ2-3): GAGVSQTPSNKVTEKGKYVELRCDPISGHTALYWYRQSLGQGPEFLIYFQGTGAADDSGLPNDRFFAVRPEGSVSTLKIQRTERGDSAVYLCASSLVGGPTDTQYFGPGTRLTVL.

DNA of the CDR3: TGTGCCTGGACGACTTTTAATGAGCAGTTCTTC. Its protein product is CAWTTFNEQFF. This sequence joins TRBV30 and TRBJ2-1; D not resolved. Germline V gene lookup returns CDR1 GTSNPN and CDR2 SVGIG (reference sequence). This CDR3 spans 11 amino acids. V was shortened by 4 bases and J by 7 bases, with 8 bases between the two germline ends.

The rearrangement uses TRBV27 and TRBJ1-6; TRBD1 matches at 7 bases. The V segment lost 6 bases and the J segment 0 bases; nucleotides outside the gene matches: 5. This CDR3 has 16 amino acids. Germline V gene data show CDR1 as MNHEY and CDR2 as SMNVEV (reference sequence). CDR3 bases: TGTGCCAGCAGCCCACAGGGGAGCTCCTATAATTCACCCCTCCACTTT. Its translation: CASSPQGSSYNSPLHF.

The J gene is TRBJ1-1, the V gene TRBV28; maybe TRBD1 (5 bases). V lost 4 bases, J lost 13 bases, and 10 bases lay in between. The CDR3 runs to 10 residues. The germline V gene encodes CDR1 MDHEN and CDR2 SYDVKM. The CDR3 DNA reads as TGTGCCAGCAGTTCAGGGAAGGATTTCTTT. Its protein product is CASSSGKDFF.

V and J are TRBV6-2 or TRBV6-3 and TRBJ1-5; D might be TRBD1 (6 bases). Trimming took off 0 bases at V and 0 bases at J, with 9 bases between the two ends. The CDR3 contains 16 residues. CDR1 is MNHEY and CDR2 is SVGEGT in the germline V gene. The CDR3 sequence is CASSYSTGHSNQPQHF. As DNA, the CDR3 is TGTGCCAGCAGTTACTCGACAGGACATAGCAATCAGCCCCAGCATTTT.

This clone showed up just a few times. The chain uses TRBV5-1 and TRBJ1-1; no reliable D call. CDR3 size: 16 residues. Trimming stripped 5 bases from V and 10 bases from J, with 27 bases between. Germline V gene data show CDR1 as SGHRS and CDR2 as YFSETQ. CDR3 in DNA: TGCGCCAGCAGACACGAATTAGTCAACACTGACTTCGGAGCTTTCTTT. This sequence encodes CASRHELVNTDFGAFF.

The chain is built from TRBV30 and TRBJ2-1, with 10 bases matching TRBD1. The CDR3 sequence is 16 residues long. V lost 2 bases, J lost 4 bases, and 8 bases stayed unmatched. The germline CDR1 and CDR2 sequences are GTSNPN and SVGIG (reference sequence). DNA for the CDR3: TGTGCCTGGAGTCAACCCCGGACAGGGGGGTACAATGAGCAGTTCTTC. Amino acid sequence: CAWSQPRTGGYNEQFF.

The rearrangement uses TRBV4-3 and TRBJ1-2, with TRBD1 matching over 7 bases. The germline gives CDR1 LGHNA, CDR2 YSLEER. The V and J ends lost 6 bases and 4 bases, in that order; junction bases with no gene match: 14. This CDR3 region has 16 residues. Written as DNA, the CDR3 is TGCGCCAGCAGTATAAGGGGGCGCCGGGGTGCCTATGGCTACACCTTC. This encodes CASSIRGRRGAYGYTF.

This clone showed up just once. CDR3 loop: CTSSQDLGRLALLPGTQYF. The CDR3 region has the DNA TGCACCAGCAGCCAAGATTTGGGGAGACTAGCGCTACTTCCAGGGACGCAGTATTTT. This chain links TRBV1 with TRBJ2-3; TRBD2 was called by the table and not checked on the DNA. TRBV1 is a listed pseudogene. The CDR3 consists of 19 residues.

The chain uses TRBV6-5 and TRBJ2-1; TRBD2 might be the D (7 bases). V was trimmed by 6 bases and J by 8 bases, leaving 17 bases between them. Per germline, CDR1 MNHEY and CDR2 SVGAGI. The length of the CDR3 is 14 residues. CDR3: CASSVRSGGYEQFF. CDR3 in DNA: TGTGCCAGCAGCGTGAGGTCGGGGGGCTATGAGCAGTTCTTC.

The V call is TRBV19, the J call TRBJ1-4; D possibly corresponds to TRBD1 (6 bases). V shed 5 bases and J shed 5 bases, with 15 bases lying between them. CDR3 length: 15 residues. Germline V gene data show CDR1 as LNHDA and CDR2 as SQIVND (reference sequence). DNA for the CDR3: TGTGCCAGTAGTTCGTCCGGGACACCGAATGAAAAACTGTTTTTT. Its protein is CASSSSGTPNEKLFF.

This clone was observed a single time. The chain uses TRBV11-2 and TRBJ2-7, with 8 bases matching TRBD1. The junction had 0 bases not matched to a gene; V was cut back by 0 bases and J by 5 bases. The CDR3 has 13 amino acids. CDR1 and CDR2 (germline): SGHAT, FQNNGV. The CDR3 is CASSLDRGHEQYF. Written as DNA, the CDR3 is TGTGCCAGCAGCTTAGACAGGGGGCACGAGCAGTACTTC. Combining the CDR3 with reference TRBV11-2 and TRBJ2-7 gives the whole variable domain EAGVAQSPRYKIIEKRQSVAFWCNPISGHATLYWYQQILGQGPKLLIQFQNNGVVDDSQLPKDRFSAERLKGVDSTLKIQPAKLEDSAVYLCASSLDRGHEQYFGPGTRLTVT.

The genes are TRBV11-2 and TRBJ1-1; D might be TRBD1 (5 bases). This CDR3 spans 17 amino acids. The germline V gene encodes CDR1 SGHAT and CDR2 FQNNGV. The V end was cut by 1 base, the J end by 7 bases, with 22 bases between. The DNA for the CDR3 is TGTGCCAGCAGCTTAGTGTTCATAACCGGGACTGAGGATGAAGCTTTCTTT. Its protein is CASSLVFITGTEDEAFF.

The chain has TRBV2 and TRBJ1-1; D possibly corresponds to TRBD1 (6 bases). This CDR3 spans 16 amino acids. Germline V gene sequence: CDR1 SNHLY, CDR2 FYNNEI. The V gene lost 7 bases and the J gene lost 4 bases, with 22 bases spanning the gap. Here the CDR3 DNA reads TGTGCCAGCAAGGGGACACCAAGCACGTCGGGCACTGAAGCTTTCTTT. Protein sequence: CASKGTPSTSGTEAFF.

This clone was seen a single time. This CDR3 is CASSSGTATEAFF. The CDR3 DNA reads as TGCGCCAGCAGCTCTGGGACAGCCACTGAAGCTTTCTTT. V usage is TRBV5-1 and J usage is TRBJ1-1, with TRBD1 matching 7 bases. This CDR3 has 13 residues. Per germline, CDR1 SGHRS and CDR2 YFSETQ. With 3 bases clipped from V and 4 bases from J, the junction kept 3 bases outside the gene matches.

The genes are TRBV25-1 and TRBJ2-1; D is ambiguous. The CDR3 runs to 14 residues. V lost 0 bases and J 8 bases, leaving 11 bases between the germline ends. Germline V CDR1 and CDR2: MGHDK, SYGVNS. CDR3 sequence reads: CASSEYNSLHEQFF. The CDR3 DNA reads as TGTGCCAGCAGTGAATATAACAGTCTCCATGAGCAGTTCTTC. The whole variable domain, filled in from reference TRBV25-1 and TRBJ2-1, reads EADIYQTPRYLVIGTGKKITLECSQTMGHDKMYWYQQDPGMELHLIHYSYGVNSTEKGDLSSESTVSRIRTEHFPLTLESARPSHTSQYLCASSEYNSLHEQFFGPGTRLTVL.

The chain is built from TRBV6-1 and TRBJ1-4; 10 bases align to TRBD1. The junction had 3 bases not matched to a gene; V was cut back by 4 bases and J by 1 base. The CDR3 length is 16 residues. Germline loops: CDR1 MNHNS, CDR2 SASEGT. The CDR3 sequence: CASSAGQGVTNEKLFF. CDR3 nucleotide sequence: TGTGCCAGCAGTGCCGGACAGGGGGTAACTAATGAAAAACTGTTTTTT.

This chain uses TRBV30 with TRBJ1-2, with TRBD1 as a possible D gene (6 bases). The V gene lost 3 bases and the J gene lost 2 bases, with 13 bases spanning the gap. Per the germline V gene, CDR1 is GTSNPN and CDR2 is SVGIG (reference sequence). The CDR3 length is 14 residues. CDR3 in DNA: TGTGCCTGGAGGACAGGACCACCCAACTATGGCTACACCTTC. This sequence encodes CAWRTGPPNYGYTF.

The rearrangement uses TRBV7-2 and TRBJ1-6, with a possible D match to TRBD1 (5 bases). CDR3 length: 18 residues. Trimming removed 1 base at V and 1 base at J, with 14 bases between. CDR1 SGHTA and CDR2 FQGNSA come from the germline V gene. The CDR3 bases are TGTGCCAGCAGCTTAGTTGCTTTCGGGGGATCCTATAATTCACCCCTCCACTTT. The encoded protein is CASSLVAFGGSYNSPLHF.

In DNA form, the CDR3 reads TGTGCCAGCAGCATACAACACATAGCGGGGGGGAGCACAGATACGCAGTATTTT. Translated, it gives CASSIQHIAGGSTDTQYF. The J gene is TRBJ2-3, the V gene TRBV7-2; TRBD2 matches at 11 bases. V shed 5 bases, J shed 0 bases, and the junction held 10 bases outside the gene matches. This CDR3 is built from 18 residues. Germline V CDR1 and CDR2: SGHTA, FQGNSA.

The genes are TRBV9 and TRBJ1-1, with 7 bases matching TRBD1. V shed 0 bases, J shed 0 bases, and the junction held 8 bases outside the gene matches. The CDR3 consists of 17 residues. Germline values: CDR1 SGDLS, CDR2 YYNGEE. CDR3: CASSVAVGGILNTEAFF. CDR3 coding DNA: TGTGCCAGCAGCGTAGCTGTAGGGGGCATCTTGAACACTGAAGCTTTCTTT.

The gene calls are TRBV7-9 and TRBJ1-5; D is unresolved. The V end lost 5 bases, the J end lost 0 bases, and 11 bases lay between the germline ends. The V gene's germline CDR1 is SEHNR and CDR2 FQNEAQ (reference sequence). CDR3 size: 15 residues. CDR3 coding DNA: TGTGCCAGCAGCCCCCTACAGAATAGCAATCAGCCCCAGCATTTT. Translated, it gives CASSPLQNSNQPQHF.

This chain uses TRBV6-5 with TRBJ1-4, with D perhaps matching TRBD1 (6 bases). This CDR3 has 14 residues. CDR1 MNHEY and CDR2 SVGAGI come from the germline V gene. Trimming pared 7 bases from V and 7 bases from J, leaving 16 bases between. This chain's CDR3 is CASKAGTLGEKLFF. CDR3 coding DNA: TGTGCCAGCAAAGCCGGGACACTAGGTGAAAAACTGTTTTTT.

This clone showed up just once. The CDR3 DNA sequence: TGTGCCAGCAGTTCCAACAGGGCTGGGGCCAACGTCCTGACTTTC. Amino acid sequence: CASSSNRAGANVLTF. The chain employs TRBV6-5 and TRBJ2-6; D perhaps matches TRBD1 (6 bases). The germline gives CDR1 MNHEY, CDR2 SVGAGI. The CDR3 length is 15 residues. The V gene lost 4 bases and the J gene lost 2 bases, with 9 bases spanning the gap.

CDR3 nucleotides: TGTGCCAGCAGCCTGGGACTAGCGGGGGGGCTGGGCACAGATACGCAGTATTTT. Protein sequence: CASSLGLAGGLGTDTQYF. This chain joins TRBV7-2 and TRBJ2-3; TRBD2 matches 16 bases. This CDR3 spans 18 amino acids. V was pared by 5 bases and J by 1 base, with 6 bases of the junction left unmatched. The germline gives CDR1 SGHTA, CDR2 FQGNSA.

V is TRBV6-6 and J is TRBJ2-3; a possible D gene is TRBD2 (5 bases). Per the germline V gene, CDR1 is MNHNY and CDR2 is SVGAGI (reference sequence). Trimming left V 5 bases short and J 0 bases short, with 12 bases between. The CDR3 loop spans 15 amino acids. The CDR3 nucleotides are TGTGCCAGCAGTACGAGCGGTTCTAGCACAGATACGCAGTATTTT. Translating gives CASSTSGSSTDTQYF.

V and J are TRBV7-2 and TRBJ2-1, with a tentative D call TRBD2 (5 bases). Per the germline V gene, CDR1 is SGHTA and CDR2 is FQGNSA. V lost 5 bases and J lost 6, with 20 bases in between. This CDR3 region has 16 residues. The CDR3: CASSPTGRLGGNEQFF. Here the CDR3 DNA reads TGTGCCAGCAGCCCTACTGGCAGGCTCGGAGGCAATGAGCAGTTCTTC.

This clone was observed once. This chain uses TRBV3-1 (or the pseudogene TRBV3-2) with TRBJ2-2, with TRBD2 matching over 15 bases. CDR1 is LGHDT, CDR2 YNNKEL, per germline (reference sequence). This CDR3 has 18 residues. V shed 4 bases, J shed 2 bases, and the junction held 5 bases outside the gene matches. As DNA, the CDR3 is TGTGCCAGCAGCCTCTTGGGACTAGCGGGGGGAAACACCGGGGAGCTGTTTTTT. It encodes CASSLLGLAGGNTGELFF.

This clone was seen only once. This CDR3 is CASSPLTGGLYEQYF. CDR3 DNA sequence: TGTGCCAGCAGCCCTCTAACGGGGGGACTCTACGAGCAGTACTTC. J is TRBJ2-7 and V is TRBV9; 7 nucleotides line up with TRBD2. The CDR3 runs 15 residues. The trim removed 4 bases at V and 3 bases at J, leaving 10 bases unmatched. CDR1 is SGDLS and CDR2 is YYNGEE in the germline V gene.